This T cell receptor beta chain was sequenced during a study of cytomegalovirus exposure and HLA in healthy donors. Trimming cost V 0 bases and J 1 base, with 10 bases left between them. Germline V gives CDR1 LGHNA, CDR2 YNFKEQ. The CDR3 runs to 16 residues. Both 60 Vbeta primers and 13 Jbeta primers went into the PCR. Some clones are missing from TCRdb's copy, which holds only in-frame ones; the method was immunoSEQ multiplex PCR. This repertoire shows roughly 130,000 clones, 80% found once; its top ten account for roughly 4.2%. The chain joins TRBV4-2 to TRBJ1-5; D perhaps matches TRBD1 (6 bases). The sequence derives from a woman between 35 and 50 years old in good health and CMV-seronegative. Sequenced sample: PBMCs. CDR3 DNA: TGTGCCAGCAGCCAAGAAGCCGGGACAAGCAATCAGCCCCAGCATTTT. It codes for CASSQEAGTSNQPQHF.